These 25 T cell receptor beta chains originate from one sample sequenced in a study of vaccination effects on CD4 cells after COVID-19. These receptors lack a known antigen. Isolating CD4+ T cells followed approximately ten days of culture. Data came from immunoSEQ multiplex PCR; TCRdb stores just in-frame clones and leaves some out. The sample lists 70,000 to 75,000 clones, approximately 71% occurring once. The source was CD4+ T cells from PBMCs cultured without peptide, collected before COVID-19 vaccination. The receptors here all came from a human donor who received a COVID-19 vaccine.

In nucleotides, the CDR3 is TGTGCCAGCTCACCCGACAGTAACTATGGCTACACCTTC. It yields the protein CASSPDSNYGYTF. This chain uses TRBV18 with TRBJ1-2, with a possible D match to TRBD1 (5 bases). The CDR3 spans 13 residues. In germline, CDR1 is KGHSH, CDR2 LQKENI. V lost 3 bases to trimming and J lost 1 base, with 6 bases between them. Variable domain in full (rest from reference TRBV18 and TRBJ1-2): NAGVMQNPRHLVRRRGQEARLRCSPMKGHSHVYWYRQLPEEGLKFMVYLQKENIIDESGMPKERFSAEFPKEGPSILRIQQVVRGDSAAYFCASSPDSNYGYTFGSGTRLTVV.

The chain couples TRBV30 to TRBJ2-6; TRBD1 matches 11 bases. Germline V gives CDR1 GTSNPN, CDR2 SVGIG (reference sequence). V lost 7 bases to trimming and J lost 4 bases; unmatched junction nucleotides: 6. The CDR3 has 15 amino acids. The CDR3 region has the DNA TGTGCCTCGGGGACAGGGGGATCCGGGGCCAACGTCCTGACTTTC. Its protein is CASGTGGSGANVLTF. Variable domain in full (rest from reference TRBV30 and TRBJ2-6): SQTIHQWPATLVQPVGSPLSLECTVEGTSNPNLYWYRQAAGRGLQLLFYSVGIGQISSEVPQNLSASRPQDRQFILSSKKLLLSDSGFYLCASGTGGSGANVLTFGAGSRLTVL.

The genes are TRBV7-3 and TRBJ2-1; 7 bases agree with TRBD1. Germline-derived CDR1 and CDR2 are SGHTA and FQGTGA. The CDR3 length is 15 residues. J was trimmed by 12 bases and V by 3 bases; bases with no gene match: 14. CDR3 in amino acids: CASSFNWDSRSAQFF. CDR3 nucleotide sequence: TGTGCCAGCAGCTTCAATTGGGACAGCCGATCCGCGCAGTTCTTC.

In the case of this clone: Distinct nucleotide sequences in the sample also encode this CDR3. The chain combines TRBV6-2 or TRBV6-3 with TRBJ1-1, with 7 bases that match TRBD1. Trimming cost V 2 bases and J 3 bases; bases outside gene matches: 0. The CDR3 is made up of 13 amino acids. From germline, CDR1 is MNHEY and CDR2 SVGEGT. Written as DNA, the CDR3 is TGTGCCAGCAGTTACGACAGGGACACTGAAGCTTTCTTT. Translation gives CASSYDRDTEAFF.

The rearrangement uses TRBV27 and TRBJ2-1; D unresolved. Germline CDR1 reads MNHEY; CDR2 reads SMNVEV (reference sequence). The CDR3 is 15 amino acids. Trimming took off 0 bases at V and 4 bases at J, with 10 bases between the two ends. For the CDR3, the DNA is TGTGCCAGCAGTTTATCACAGTCGACTTACAATGAGCAGTTCTTC. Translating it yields CASSLSQSTYNEQFF.

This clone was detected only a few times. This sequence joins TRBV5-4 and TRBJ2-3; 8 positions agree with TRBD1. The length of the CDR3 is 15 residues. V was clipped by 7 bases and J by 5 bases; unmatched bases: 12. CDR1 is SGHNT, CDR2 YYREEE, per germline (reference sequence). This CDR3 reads CASRLQGALGDTQYF. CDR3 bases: TGTGCCAGCCGCCTTCAGGGGGCTTTAGGAGATACGCAGTATTTT.

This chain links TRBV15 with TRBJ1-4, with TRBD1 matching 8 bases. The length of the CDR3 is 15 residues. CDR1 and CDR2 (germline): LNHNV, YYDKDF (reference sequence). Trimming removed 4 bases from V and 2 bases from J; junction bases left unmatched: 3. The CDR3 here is CATSKDRGTNEKLFF. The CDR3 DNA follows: TGTGCCACCAGCAAAGACAGGGGCACTAATGAAAAACTGTTTTTT.

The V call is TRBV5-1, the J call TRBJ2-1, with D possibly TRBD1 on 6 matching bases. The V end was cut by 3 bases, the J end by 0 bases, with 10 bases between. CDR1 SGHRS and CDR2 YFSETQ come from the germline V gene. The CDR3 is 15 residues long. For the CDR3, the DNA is TGCGCCAGCAGCTCCACAGGGAGCTCCTACAATGAGCAGTTCTTC. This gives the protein CASSSTGSSYNEQFF.

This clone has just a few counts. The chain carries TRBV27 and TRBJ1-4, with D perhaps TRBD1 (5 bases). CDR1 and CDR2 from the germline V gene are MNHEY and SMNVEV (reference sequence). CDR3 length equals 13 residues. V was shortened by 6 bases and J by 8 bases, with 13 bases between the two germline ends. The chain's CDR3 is CASRRRGREKLFF. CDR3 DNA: TGTGCCAGCAGAAGGAGGGGCAGGGAAAAACTGTTTTTT.

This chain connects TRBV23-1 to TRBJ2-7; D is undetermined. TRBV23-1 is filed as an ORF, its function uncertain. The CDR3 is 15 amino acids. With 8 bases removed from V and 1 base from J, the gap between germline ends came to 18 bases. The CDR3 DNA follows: TGCGCCAGCCTACGACGGGCCACAATTTCCTACGAGCAGTACGTC. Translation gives CASLRRATISYEQYV.

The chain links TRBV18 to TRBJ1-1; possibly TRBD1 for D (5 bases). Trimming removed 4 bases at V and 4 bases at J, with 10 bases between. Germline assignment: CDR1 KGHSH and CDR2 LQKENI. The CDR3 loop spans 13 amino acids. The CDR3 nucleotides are TGTGCCAGCTCACTAGAGGGGCGCACTGAAGCTTTCTTT. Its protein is CASSLEGRTEAFF.

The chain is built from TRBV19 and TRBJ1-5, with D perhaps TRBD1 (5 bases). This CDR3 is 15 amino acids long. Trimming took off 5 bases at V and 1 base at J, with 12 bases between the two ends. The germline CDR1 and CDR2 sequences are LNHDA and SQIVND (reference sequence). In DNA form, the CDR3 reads TGTGCCAGTAGTTCCGACAGTAGCAGCAATCAGCCCCAGCATTTT. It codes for CASSSDSSSNQPQHF.

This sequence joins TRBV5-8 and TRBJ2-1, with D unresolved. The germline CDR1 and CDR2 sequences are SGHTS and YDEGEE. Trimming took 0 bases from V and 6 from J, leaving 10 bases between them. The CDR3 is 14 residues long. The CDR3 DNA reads TGTGCCAGCAGCTTGGGGCAGCCAGGCAATGAGCAGTTCTTC. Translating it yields CASSLGQPGNEQFF.

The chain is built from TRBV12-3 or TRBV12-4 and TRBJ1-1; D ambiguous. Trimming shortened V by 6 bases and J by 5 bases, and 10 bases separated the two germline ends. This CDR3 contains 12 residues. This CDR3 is CASSPGRTEAFF. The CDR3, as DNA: TGTGCCAGCAGCCCCGGGAGAACTGAAGCTTTCTTT.

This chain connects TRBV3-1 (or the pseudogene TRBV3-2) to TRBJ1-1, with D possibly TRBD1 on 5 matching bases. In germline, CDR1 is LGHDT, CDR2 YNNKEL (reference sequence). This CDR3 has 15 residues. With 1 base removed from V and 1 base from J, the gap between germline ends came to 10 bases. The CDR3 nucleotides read TGTGCCAGCAGCCAAGTCGGGGGGGGGAACACTGAAGCTTTCTTT. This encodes CASSQVGGGNTEAFF.

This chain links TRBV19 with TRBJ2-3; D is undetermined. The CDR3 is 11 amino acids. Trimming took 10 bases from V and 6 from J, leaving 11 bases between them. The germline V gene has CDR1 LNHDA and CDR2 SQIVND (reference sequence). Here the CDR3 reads CATFLIDTQYF. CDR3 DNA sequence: TGTGCCACCTTCTTGATTGATACGCAGTATTTT.

CDR3 sequence reads: CASTQDRGMNTEAFF. As DNA, the CDR3 is TGTGCCAGCACCCAAGACAGGGGAATGAACACTGAAGCTTTCTTT. The chain links TRBV18 to TRBJ1-1, with 8 bases lining up with TRBD1. The CDR3 is 15 amino acids. Germline assignment: CDR1 KGHSH and CDR2 LQKENI. Trimming at V came to 8 bases and at J to 0 bases, leaving 8 bases not matched to a gene. Full variable domain (rest looked up from reference TRBV18 and TRBJ1-1): NAGVMQNPRHLVRRRGQEARLRCSPMKGHSHVYWYRQLPEEGLKFMVYLQKENIIDESGMPKERFSAEFPKEGPSILRIQQVVRGDSAAYFCASTQDRGMNTEAFFGQGTRLTVV.

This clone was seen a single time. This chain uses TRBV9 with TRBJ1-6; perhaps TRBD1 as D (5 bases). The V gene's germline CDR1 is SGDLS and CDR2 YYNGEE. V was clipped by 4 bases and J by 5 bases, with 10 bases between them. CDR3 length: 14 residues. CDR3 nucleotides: TGTGCCAGCAGCTCCGAACAGGATAATTCACCCCTCCACTTT. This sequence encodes CASSSEQDNSPLHF.

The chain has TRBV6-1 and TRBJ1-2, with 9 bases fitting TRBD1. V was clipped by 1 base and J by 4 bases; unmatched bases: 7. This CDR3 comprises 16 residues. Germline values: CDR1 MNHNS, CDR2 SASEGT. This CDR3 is CASSEDERTGAYGYTF. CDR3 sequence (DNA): TGTGCCAGCAGTGAAGATGAACGGACAGGGGCCTATGGCTACACCTTC.

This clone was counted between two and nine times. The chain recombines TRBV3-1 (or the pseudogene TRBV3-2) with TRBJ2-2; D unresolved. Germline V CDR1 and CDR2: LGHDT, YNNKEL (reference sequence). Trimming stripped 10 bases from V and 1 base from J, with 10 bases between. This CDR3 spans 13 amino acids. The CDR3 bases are TGTGCCAACGGCGAGGAGAACACCGGGGAGCTGTTTTTT. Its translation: CANGEENTGELFF.

The CDR3 nucleotides are TGTGCCAGCTCAACACAGGGAGATAATTCACCCCTCCACTTT. This translates into CASSTQGDNSPLHF. This chain links TRBV18 with TRBJ1-6; the D gene is possibly TRBD1 (6 bases). Trimming took off 5 bases at V and 5 bases at J, with 10 bases between the two ends. The CDR3 is 14 amino acids. From germline, CDR1 is KGHSH and CDR2 LQKENI.

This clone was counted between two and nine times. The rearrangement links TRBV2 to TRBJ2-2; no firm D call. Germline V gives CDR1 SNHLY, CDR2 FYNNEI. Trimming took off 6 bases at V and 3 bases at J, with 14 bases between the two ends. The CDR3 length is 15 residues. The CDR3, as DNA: TGTGCCAGCAGCGAGGCGACTGCCTACACCGGGGAGCTGTTTTTT. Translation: CASSEATAYTGELFF.

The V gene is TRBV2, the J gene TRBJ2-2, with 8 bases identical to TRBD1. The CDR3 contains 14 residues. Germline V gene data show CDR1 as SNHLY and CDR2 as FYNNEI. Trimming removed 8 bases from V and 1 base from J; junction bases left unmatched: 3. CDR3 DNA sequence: TGTGCCAGCGAAGACAGGGGGAACACCGGGGAGCTGTTTTTT. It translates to CASEDRGNTGELFF.

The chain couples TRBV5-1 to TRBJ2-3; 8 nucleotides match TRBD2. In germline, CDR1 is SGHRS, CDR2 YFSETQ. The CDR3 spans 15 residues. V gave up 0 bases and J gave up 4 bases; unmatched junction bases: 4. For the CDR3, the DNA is TGCGCCAGCAGCTTGGGTTCTAGCGGGTCAGATACGCAGTATTTT. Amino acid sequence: CASSLGSSGSDTQYF.

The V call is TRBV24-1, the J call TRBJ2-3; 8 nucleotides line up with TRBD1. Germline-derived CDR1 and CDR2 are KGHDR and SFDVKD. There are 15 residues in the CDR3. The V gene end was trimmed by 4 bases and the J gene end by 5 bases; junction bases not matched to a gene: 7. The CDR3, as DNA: TGTGCCACCAGTGACCCCCAGGGGGCTGGAGATACGCAGTATTTT. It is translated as CATSDPQGAGDTQYF.